These 8 T cell receptor beta chains came from one sample sequenced in a study of blood T cell repertoires in COVID-19. Method: immunoSEQ multiplex PCR; TCRdb's copy keeps in-frame clones and lacks some. Found here are 400,000 to 450,000 clones, around 88% of them singletons; the top ten hold roughly 12%. The sample taken for sequencing was peripheral blood. These TCRs come from a woman aged 45-65 years with COVID-19, enrolled during active disease.

The chain combines TRBV18 with TRBJ2-7; D remains unclear. The V gene lost 3 bases and the J gene lost 0 bases, with 6 bases spanning the gap. CDR3 size: 13 residues. Germline loops: CDR1 KGHSH, CDR2 LQKENI. The CDR3 DNA reads TGTGCCAGCTCACCCCAGGACTCCTACGAGCAGTACTTC. This sequence encodes CASSPQDSYEQYF.

The chain recombines TRBV3-1 (or the pseudogene TRBV3-2) with TRBJ2-1, with 10 nucleotides matching TRBD2. Germline loops: CDR1 LGHDT, CDR2 YNNKEL (reference sequence). The CDR3 is made up of 17 amino acids. The V segment lost 4 bases and the J segment 9 bases; nucleotides outside the gene matches: 15. DNA of the CDR3: TGTGCCAGCAGCCGTACCTTAGGAGCGGGGGGGAGTAGTGAGCAGTTCTTC. Amino acid sequence: CASSRTLGAGGSSEQFF.

The V call is TRBV2, the J call TRBJ1-5; D is possibly TRBD1 (5 bases). Germline lookup yields CDR1 SNHLY and CDR2 FYNNEI. This CDR3 comprises 13 residues. The ends were cut back, 3 bases at V and 5 bases at J, with 8 bases in the middle. CDR3 coding DNA: TGTGCCAGCAGTGATGACAGAGATCAGCCCCAGCATTTT. Its protein is CASSDDRDQPQHF.

CDR3 protein: CASSQDLLQATEAFF. For the CDR3, the DNA is TGTGCCAGCAGCCAAGATCTCCTCCAGGCCACTGAAGCTTTCTTT. The rearrangement uses TRBV4-2 and TRBJ1-1; D gene ambiguous. V was clipped by 0 bases and J by 4 bases, with 12 bases between them. There are 15 residues in the CDR3. Germline CDR1 is LGHNA and CDR2 is YNFKEQ.

Remarks on this clone: Other nucleotide sequences in the sample specify the same CDR3. This chain links TRBV5-1 with TRBJ1-2; 8 bases match TRBD1. The CDR3 sequence is 15 residues long. V trimming: 0 bases; J trimming: 4 bases; junction bases outside the gene matches: 5. Germline CDR1 is SGHRS and CDR2 is YFSETQ. This chain's CDR3 is CASSLGRDRSYGYTF. DNA of the CDR3: TGCGCCAGCAGCTTGGGGCGGGACAGGTCCTATGGCTACACCTTC.

Turning to this clone: The sample contains more than one DNA sequence encoding this CDR3. This rearrangement joins TRBV27 to TRBJ1-2; perhaps TRBD1 as D (6 bases). Trimming took 5 bases from V and 2 from J, leaving 9 bases between them. Germline V gene data show CDR1 as MNHEY and CDR2 as SMNVEV (reference sequence). There are 13 residues in the CDR3. Written as DNA, the CDR3 is TGTGCCAGCAGTCCGCAGGGGAACTATGGCTACACCTTC. Residues: CASSPQGNYGYTF.

The chain combines TRBV19 with TRBJ2-5; D is unresolved. Per germline, CDR1 LNHDA and CDR2 SQIVND (reference sequence). The CDR3 covers 13 residues. With 0 bases removed from V and 4 bases from J, the gap between germline ends came to 6 bases. CDR3 region: CASSIDEAETQYF. The CDR3 DNA sequence: TGTGCCAGTAGTATAGATGAGGCAGAGACCCAGTACTTC.

A word on this clone: Other DNA sequences in the sample encode the same CDR3. The V gene is TRBV29-1, the J gene TRBJ2-3, with D tentatively TRBD2 (6 bases). V lost 2 bases and J lost 4, with 10 bases in between. The length of the CDR3 is 13 residues. Germline assignment: CDR1 SQVTM and CDR2 ANQGSEA. The DNA for the CDR3 is TGCAGCGTTGAAACGGGGGTGGCAGATACGCAGTATTTT. Translation: CSVETGVADTQYF.